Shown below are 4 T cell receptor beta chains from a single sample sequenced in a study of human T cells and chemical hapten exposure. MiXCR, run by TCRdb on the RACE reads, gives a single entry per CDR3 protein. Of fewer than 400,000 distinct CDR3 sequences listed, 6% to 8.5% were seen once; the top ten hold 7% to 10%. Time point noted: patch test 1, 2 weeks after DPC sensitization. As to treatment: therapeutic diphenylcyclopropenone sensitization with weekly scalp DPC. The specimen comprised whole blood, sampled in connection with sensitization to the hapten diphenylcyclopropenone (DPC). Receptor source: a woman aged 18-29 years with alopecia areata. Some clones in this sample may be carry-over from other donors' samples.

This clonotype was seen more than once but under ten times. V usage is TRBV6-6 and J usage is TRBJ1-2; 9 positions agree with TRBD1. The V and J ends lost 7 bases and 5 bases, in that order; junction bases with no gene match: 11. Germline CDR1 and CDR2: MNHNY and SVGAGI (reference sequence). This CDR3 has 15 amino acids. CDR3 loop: CASTAQGAAAYGYTF. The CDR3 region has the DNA TGTGCCAGCACTGCACAGGGGGCCGCAGCTTATGGCTACACCTTC.

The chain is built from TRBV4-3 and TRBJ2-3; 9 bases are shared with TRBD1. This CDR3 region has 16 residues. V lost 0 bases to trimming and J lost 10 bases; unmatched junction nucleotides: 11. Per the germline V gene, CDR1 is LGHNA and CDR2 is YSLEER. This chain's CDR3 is CASSQDTTGGRVAQYF. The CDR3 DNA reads TGCGCCAGCAGCCAAGATACTACAGGGGGCCGGGTAGCGCAGTATTTT.

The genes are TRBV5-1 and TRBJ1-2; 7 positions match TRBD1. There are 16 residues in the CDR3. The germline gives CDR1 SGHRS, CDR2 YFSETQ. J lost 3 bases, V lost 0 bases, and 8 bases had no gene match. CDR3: CASSLAIRQGDYGYTF. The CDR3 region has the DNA TGCGCCAGCAGCTTGGCGATAAGACAGGGAGACTATGGCTACACCTTC.

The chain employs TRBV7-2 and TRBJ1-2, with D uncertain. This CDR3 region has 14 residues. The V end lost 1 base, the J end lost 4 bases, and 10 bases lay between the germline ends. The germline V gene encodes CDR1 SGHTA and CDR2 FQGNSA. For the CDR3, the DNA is TGTGCCAGCAGCTTAGGAGGCAGCCCCTATGGCTACACCTTC. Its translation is CASSLGGSPYGYTF.